Listed here are 32 T cell receptor beta chains from one sample, sequenced in a study of CXCR3-negative and CXCR3-positive naive CD8 T cells. Researchers prepared the TRB cDNA libraries using 5' RACE with UMI labels. One entry per CDR3 protein, without DNA, is what TCRdb gives after re-calling the 5' RACE reads. The listing contains some 130,000 distinct CDR3 sequences. Sequenced input: naive CXCR3- CD8+ T cells from blood. The subset: CD45RO-CCR7+CD27+CD95- naive CD8+ T cells lacking CXCR3 (TNR3-). The receptors shown here come from a human donor in good health. Some clones in this sample may be carry-over from other donors' samples.

This sequence joins TRBV28 and TRBJ2-1; TCRdb names TRBD2, which stays unverified in the absence of DNA. Germline values: CDR1 MDHEN, CDR2 SYDVKM. There are 15 residues in the CDR3. CDR3 in amino acids: CASSLRGSAYNEQFF.

V and J are TRBV29-1 and TRBJ2-3; TCRdb's D call, TRBD2, is unchecked because there is no DNA. Per the germline V gene, CDR1 is SQVTM and CDR2 is ANQGSEA. This CDR3 spans 14 amino acids. Here the CDR3 reads CSGRDFDSTDTQYF.

The rearrangement uses TRBV19 and TRBJ2-1; the D gene TCRdb calls, TRBD2, cannot be checked with no DNA. The germline CDR1 and CDR2 sequences are LNHDA and SQIVND (reference sequence). The CDR3 is made up of 14 amino acids. CDR3 region: CASSQPSIYNEQFF.

This rearrangement joins TRBV29-1 to TRBJ2-7; TCRdb returns TRBD1, unconfirmable since there is no DNA. CDR1 and CDR2 (germline): SQVTM, ANQGSEA. CDR3 length: 14 amino acids. The CDR3: CSVEGAGGRYEQYF.

The chain combines TRBV20-1 with TRBJ2-1. Germline-derived CDR1 and CDR2 are DFQATT and SNEGSKA (reference sequence). The CDR3 spans 15 residues. The chain's CDR3 is CSARDLGNSQNEQFF.

This chain uses TRBV5-5 with TRBJ1-1. The V gene's germline CDR1 is SGHKS and CDR2 YYEKEE (reference sequence). The CDR3 is 13 residues long. The CDR3 sequence: CASSHTENTEAFF. Together with reference TRBV5-5 and TRBJ1-1, the CDR3 gives the full variable domain: DAGVTQSPTHLIKTRGQQVTLRCSPISGHKSVSWYQQVLGQGPQFIFQYYEKEERGRGNFPDRFSARQFPNYSSELNVNALLLGDSALYLCASSHTENTEAFFGQGTRLTVV.

The V call is TRBV29-1, the J call TRBJ2-1; TCRdb's D call, TRBD2, is unchecked because there is no DNA. Per the germline V gene, CDR1 is SQVTM and CDR2 is ANQGSEA. The CDR3 is made up of 15 amino acids. The CDR3 reads CSVRTSREGFDEQFF.

The gene calls are TRBV27 and TRBJ1-1. Germline V gene data show CDR1 as MNHEY and CDR2 as SMNVEV (reference sequence). The CDR3 extends over 16 amino acids. The CDR3 protein is CASSEPGLIRLGEAFF.

The rearrangement joins TRBV19 to TRBJ2-7; TCRdb gives TRBD2 as the D gene, but with no DNA this cannot be confirmed. Germline CDR1 is LNHDA and CDR2 is SQIVND (reference sequence). This CDR3 has 15 residues. The CDR3 reads CASSMTGGGAREQYF.

The V call is TRBV4-1, the J call TRBJ2-7; with no DNA, the TCRdb D assignment of TRBD2 cannot be verified. The CDR3 length is 17 residues. Germline values: CDR1 MGHRA, CDR2 YSYEKL. CDR3 protein: CASSQDRASGTSYEQYF.

V gene TRBV11-1 combines with J gene TRBJ2-1. This CDR3 comprises 14 residues. The germline gives CDR1 SGHAT, CDR2 FQDESV (reference sequence). The CDR3 sequence: CASSLGVSLDEQFF.

CDR3 region: CASGHFQAGEETQYF. The chain carries TRBV28 and TRBJ2-5; checking the TCRdb D call of TRBD2 is not possible without DNA. The length of the CDR3 is 15 residues. CDR1 MDHEN and CDR2 SYDVKM come from the germline V gene. Combining the CDR3 with reference TRBV28 and TRBJ2-5 gives the whole variable domain DVKVTQSSRYLVKRTGEKVFLECVQDMDHENMFWYRQDPGLGLRLIYFSYDVKMKEKGDIPEGYSVSREKKERFSLILESASTNQTSMYLCASGHFQAGEETQYFGPGTRLLVL.

V usage is TRBV29-1 and J usage is TRBJ2-3; TCRdb picks TRBD2, but there is no DNA to check that call. The CDR3 runs 15 residues. Germline-derived CDR1 and CDR2 are SQVTM and ANQGSEA. CDR3 sequence: CSAGLPGVLTDTQYF.

The J gene is TRBJ2-5, the V gene TRBV11-2. CDR1 SGHAT and CDR2 FQNNGV come from the germline V gene. The CDR3 totals 12 residues. This chain's CDR3 is CASSSDRETQYF.

V gene TRBV29-1 combines with J gene TRBJ1-1; lacking DNA, the TRBD1 call made by TCRdb goes unchecked. The germline CDR1 and CDR2 sequences are SQVTM and ANQGSEA. The CDR3 covers 15 residues. The CDR3 loop reads CSVEGTTTGNTEAFF.

The V gene is TRBV7-8, the J gene TRBJ1-1; TCRdb calls TRBD1, which cannot be checked without DNA. There are 12 residues in the CDR3. Germline assignment: CDR1 SGHVS and CDR2 FQNEAQ. The CDR3 protein is CASSPGTAEAFF.

V and J are TRBV7-8 and TRBJ2-1; the D call from TCRdb, TRBD1, cannot be confirmed without DNA. The germline gives CDR1 SGHVS, CDR2 FQNEAQ. CDR3 length equals 15 residues. The CDR3 here is CASSLDSPSDNERFF.

J is TRBJ2-7 and V is TRBV29-1. Germline V CDR1 and CDR2: SQVTM, ANQGSEA. This CDR3 spans 13 amino acids. This chain's CDR3 is CSVDDGYSYEQYF.

The chain uses TRBV29-1 and TRBJ2-7; the TCRdb call, TRBD1, lacks DNA for checking. CDR1 is SQVTM and CDR2 is ANQGSEA in the germline V gene. This CDR3 contains 12 residues. The CDR3 reads CSVSGTAYEQYF.

V usage is TRBV24-1 and J usage is TRBJ2-5; TCRdb lists TRBD2, though no DNA is available to test this call. This CDR3 is built from 15 residues. Germline CDR1 reads KGHDR; CDR2 reads SFDVKD. CDR3 loop: CATSDLAGGQETQYF.

The chain employs TRBV20-1 and TRBJ2-1; the TCRdb call, TRBD1, lacks DNA for checking. The CDR3 runs to 15 residues. From germline, CDR1 is DFQATT and CDR2 SNEGSKA (reference sequence). CDR3 sequence reads: CSARVGDSSYNEQFF.

The chain links TRBV10-3 to TRBJ2-2. Per the germline V gene, CDR1 is ENHRY and CDR2 is SYGVKD. This CDR3 has 14 residues. The CDR3 sequence: CAIRDSTATGELFF.

This rearrangement joins TRBV18 to TRBJ2-1; TCRdb proposes TRBD2, but this gene call is untestable without DNA. The CDR3 has 14 residues. The V gene's germline CDR1 is KGHSH and CDR2 LQKENI. CDR3 residues: CASSPGPFQYEQFF.

This sequence joins TRBV23-1 and TRBJ1-1. TRBV23-1 falls under the ORF class, with uncertain function. The CDR3 has 13 amino acids. CDR3: CASRTRPNTEAFF.

This chain uses TRBV29-1 with TRBJ2-5; TCRdb reports TRBD2, a call that lacks DNA to check it against. There are 15 residues in the CDR3. Germline V gives CDR1 SQVTM, CDR2 ANQGSEA. CDR3 in amino acids: CSVGGGYGEQETQYF.

The V gene is TRBV29-1, the J gene TRBJ2-7; TCRdb lists TRBD1, though no DNA is available to test this call. The CDR3 covers 15 residues. Per germline, CDR1 SQVTM and CDR2 ANQGSEA. CDR3 sequence reads: CSVERGEIGSYEQYF.

This chain joins TRBV20-1 and TRBJ2-1; TCRdb lists TRBD2, though no DNA is available to test this call. CDR3 length: 14 residues. From germline, CDR1 is DFQATT and CDR2 SNEGSKA (reference sequence). Here the CDR3 reads CSALGLASYNEQFF.

The chain joins TRBV7-9 to TRBJ1-1. Germline loops: CDR1 SEHNR, CDR2 FQNEAQ (reference sequence). The CDR3 totals 13 residues. The CDR3 is CASSTPGRAEAFF.

The chain carries TRBV10-3 and TRBJ2-1; TCRdb proposes TRBD2, but this gene call is untestable without DNA. The CDR3 runs 14 residues. CDR1 ENHRY and CDR2 SYGVKD come from the germline V gene. The CDR3 reads CAISDPGGGHEQFF.

This chain links TRBV7-9 with TRBJ1-1; TCRdb designates TRBD1, a call that cannot be tested without DNA. CDR3 length: 13 amino acids. Germline CDR1 is SEHNR and CDR2 is FQNEAQ (reference sequence). The CDR3: CASSPGGTTEAFF.

This chain joins TRBV5-1 and TRBJ1-5; TCRdb picks TRBD1, but there is no DNA to check that call. The germline V gene has CDR1 SGHRS and CDR2 YFSETQ. The CDR3 covers 14 residues. CDR3 sequence reads: CASSLETGIQPQHF.

The V call is TRBV23-1, the J call TRBJ2-7; TCRdb gives TRBD1 as the D gene, but with no DNA this cannot be confirmed. TRBV23-1 is assigned to the ORF class and has an uncertain function. This CDR3 spans 16 amino acids. The CDR3 loop is CASSQSEGQGLHEQYF.